These 9 T cell receptor beta chains were all obtained from the same sample, sequenced in a study of blood T cell repertoires in COVID-19. This table comes from immunoSEQ multiplex PCR, and its TCRdb copy is limited to in-frame clones, with some not included. The sample records approximately 290,000 clones, approximately 84% being singletons. Sequencing was carried out using peripheral blood. The source of these receptors is a person between 70 and 80 years old with COVID-19, enrolled during active disease.

This chain uses TRBV14 with TRBJ2-3; D possibly corresponds to TRBD1 (6 bases). The CDR3 loop spans 15 amino acids. Trimming took off 3 bases at V and 0 bases at J, with 10 bases between the two ends. The germline CDR1 and CDR2 sequences are SGHDN and FVKESK. The chain's CDR3 is CASSHGQSSTDTQYF. The CDR3 DNA sequence: TGTGCCAGCAGCCATGGACAGTCCAGCACAGATACGCAGTATTTT.

This chain's CDR3 is CASSLGASYEQYF. The CDR3 DNA follows: TGTGCCAGCAGCTTGGGGGCCTCCTACGAGCAGTACTTC. The chain links TRBV11-2 to TRBJ2-7; tentative D call: TRBD1 (6 bases). Trimming stripped 3 bases from V and 0 bases from J, with 6 bases between. Germline CDR1 reads SGHAT; CDR2 reads FQNNGV. The CDR3 is made up of 13 amino acids.

The gene calls are TRBV18 and TRBJ1-5; 7 bases fit TRBD1. V lost 4 bases, J lost 5 bases, and 8 bases stayed unmatched. Germline V gene lookup returns CDR1 KGHSH and CDR2 LQKENI. The CDR3 spans 15 residues. CDR3 sequence reads: CASSQGQPVDQPQHF. CDR3 sequence (DNA): TGTGCCAGCTCACAGGGACAGCCGGTGGATCAGCCCCAGCATTTT.

This sequence joins TRBV18 and TRBJ2-2, with TRBD2 matching 7 bases. The length of the CDR3 is 17 residues. CDR1 is KGHSH and CDR2 is LQKENI in the germline V gene. With 5 bases clipped from V and 6 bases from J, the junction kept 15 bases outside the gene matches. The CDR3 nucleotides read TGTGCCAGCTCATACCTGGAAGCGGGAAAAGGCGCCGGGGAGCTGTTTTTT. Its protein is CASSYLEAGKGAGELFF.

The V and J genes are TRBV25-1 and TRBJ1-1, with a possible D match to TRBD1 (5 bases). The CDR3 covers 15 residues. The ends were cut back, 4 bases at V and 1 base at J, with 13 bases in the middle. Germline assignment: CDR1 MGHDK and CDR2 SYGVNS. The CDR3, as DNA: TGTGCCAGCAGTGCCCAGGGTGCGGCGAACACTGAAGCTTTCTTT. Protein sequence: CASSAQGAANTEAFF.

The rearrangement links TRBV11-2 to TRBJ2-1; TRBD2 might be the D (6 bases). Trimming removed 1 base at V and 5 bases at J, with 9 bases between. The V gene's germline CDR1 is SGHAT and CDR2 FQNNGV. CDR3 size: 14 residues. The CDR3 spells CASSLASAHNEQFF. Written as DNA, the CDR3 is TGTGCCAGCAGCTTAGCTAGCGCCCACAATGAGCAGTTCTTC.

The count of this clone is one. This chain uses TRBV18 with TRBJ1-1; D unclear. The germline V gene has CDR1 KGHSH and CDR2 LQKENI. Trimming left V 3 bases short and J 7 bases short, with 12 bases between. CDR3 length: 13 amino acids. The CDR3 loop reads CASSPGQDVEAFF. The CDR3 nucleotides read TGTGCCAGCTCACCGGGCCAGGATGTTGAAGCTTTCTTT.

The chain employs TRBV27 and TRBJ1-1; 9 bases agree with TRBD1. With 5 bases clipped from V and 4 bases from J, the junction kept 8 bases outside the gene matches. The CDR3 runs 15 residues. Germline CDR1 reads MNHEY; CDR2 reads SMNVEV (reference sequence). DNA of the CDR3: TGTGCCAGCAGTCCCCTCGCGACAGGGGGCACTGAAGCTTTCTTT. As protein: CASSPLATGGTEAFF.

This chain joins TRBV28 and TRBJ2-7, with a tentative D call TRBD1 (7 bases). The length of the CDR3 is 13 residues. CDR1 and CDR2 from the germline V gene are MDHEN and SYDVKM. With 3 bases removed from V and 5 bases from J, the gap between germline ends came to 11 bases. The CDR3 DNA is TGTGCCAGCAGTTTGACAGGGACTCACGAGCAGTACTTC. Translated, it gives CASSLTGTHEQYF.